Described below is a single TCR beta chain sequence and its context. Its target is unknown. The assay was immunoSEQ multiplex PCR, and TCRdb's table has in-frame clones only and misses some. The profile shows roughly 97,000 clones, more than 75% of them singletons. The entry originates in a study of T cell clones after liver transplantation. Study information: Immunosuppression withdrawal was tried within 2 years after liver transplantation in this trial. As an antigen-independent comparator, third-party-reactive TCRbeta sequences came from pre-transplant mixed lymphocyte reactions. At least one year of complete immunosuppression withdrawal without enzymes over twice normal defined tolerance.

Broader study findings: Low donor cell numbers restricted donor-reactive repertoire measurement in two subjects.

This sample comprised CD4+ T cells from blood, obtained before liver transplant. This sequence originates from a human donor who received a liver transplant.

This CDR3 is CASSRSIGTANTGELFF. CDR3 DNA: TGTGCCAGTAGTCGATCAATCGGTACGGCGAACACCGGGGAGCTGTTTTTT. V usage is TRBV19 and J usage is TRBJ2-2; no reliable D call. V dropped 5 bases and J dropped 0 bases, with 16 bases sitting between them. Looked up from germline, CDR1 is LNHDA and CDR2 is SQIVND (reference sequence). The CDR3 is 17 amino acids.